Given below is one T cell receptor beta chain in context. Its antigen is currently unknown. This entry belongs to a study of cytomegalovirus exposure and HLA in healthy donors. Trimming left V 5 bases short and J 1 base short, with 12 bases between. CDR3 size: 15 residues. Germline V gene data show CDR1 as LNHDA and CDR2 as SQIVND (reference sequence). The donors were part of the validation cohort, which consisted of about 130 subjects and was separate from the first cohort of 670 or so subjects. Regarding the study as a whole: The study listed under 200 cytomegalovirus-associated TCR beta chains.

Assay used: immunoSEQ multiplex PCR; TCRdb lists only in-frame clones, some missing. This sample carries 200,000 or so clones, 75% to 90% of them seen once, and the ten largest clones take under 7.5%. The TCR sequence derives from a man aged 18-30 years in good health and CMV-seropositive. Sequenced material: PBMCs. V and J are TRBV19 and TRBJ1-5; D not resolved. CDR3 loop: CASSPSRISNQPQHF. CDR3 nucleotide sequence: TGTGCCAGTAGTCCCTCGCGGATAAGCAATCAGCCCCAGCATTTT. The full variable domain, completed using reference TRBV19 and TRBJ1-5, is DGGITQSPKYLFRKEGQNVTLSCEQNLNHDAMYWYRQDPGQGLRLIYYSQIVNDFQKGDIAEGYSVSREKKESFPLTVTSAQKNPTAFYLCASSPSRISNQPQHFGDGTRLSIL.